Ten or more counts support the clone carrying this T cell receptor beta chain. The antigen is not known. Per germline, CDR1 SGHTA and CDR2 FQGTGA. This CDR3 contains 14 residues. V gave up 5 bases and J gave up 7 bases; unmatched junction bases: 6. TCRdb called the reads again in MiXCR, with one record for every CDR3 protein. The sample records around 330,000 distinct CDR3 sequences, roughly 15% being singletons. The source of the sample is a study of T cell repertoires in cytomegalovirus infection. Turning to the study itself: In public TCR beta signatures, there were indications of both CMV infection and matching HLA type.

Findings and limits, study-wide: The cumulative frequency of public TCR beta families distinguished individuals who carried CMV together with the relevant HLA. HLA-C-restricted CMV clonotypes gave the most frequent clonotype in two of eight donors.

Sequenced: PBMCs. The origin of this receptor is a human donor in good health (CMV status not recorded). Some clones in this sample may be carry-over from other donors' samples. The rearrangement joins TRBV7-3 to TRBJ2-1; the match to TRBD2 covers 9 bases. CDR3 sequence: CASSPGLASNEQFF. The CDR3 DNA sequence: TGTGCCAGCAGCCCTGGACTAGCGTCTAATGAGCAGTTCTTC.